Each of the 2 T cell receptor beta chains below was sequenced from the same sample in a study of blood T cell repertoires in COVID-19. Clones were sequenced by immunoSEQ multiplex PCR, and TCRdb holds only the in-frame ones, with some missing. Of under 200,000 clones in the sample, roughly 86% were seen once. Sequenced: peripheral blood. The receptors stem from an elderly woman in a cohort sampled during active or convalescent COVID-19.

The rearrangement uses TRBV29-1 and TRBJ2-5, with D possibly matching TRBD1 (6 bases). CDR3 length equals 12 residues. V dropped 4 bases and J dropped 7 bases, with 13 bases sitting between them. CDR1 is SQVTM and CDR2 is ANQGSEA in the germline V gene. CDR3: CSVGQDAGTQYF. The CDR3, as DNA: TGCAGCGTTGGACAGGACGCAGGGACCCAGTACTTC.

V usage is TRBV18 and J usage is TRBJ1-1; the D gene is possibly TRBD1 (5 bases). This CDR3 spans 13 amino acids. V lost 3 bases, J lost 5 bases, and 10 bases lay in between. CDR1 is KGHSH and CDR2 is LQKENI in the germline V gene. CDR3 protein: CASSPQGRTEAFF. CDR3 coding DNA: TGTGCCAGCTCACCGCAGGGAAGGACTGAAGCTTTCTTT.